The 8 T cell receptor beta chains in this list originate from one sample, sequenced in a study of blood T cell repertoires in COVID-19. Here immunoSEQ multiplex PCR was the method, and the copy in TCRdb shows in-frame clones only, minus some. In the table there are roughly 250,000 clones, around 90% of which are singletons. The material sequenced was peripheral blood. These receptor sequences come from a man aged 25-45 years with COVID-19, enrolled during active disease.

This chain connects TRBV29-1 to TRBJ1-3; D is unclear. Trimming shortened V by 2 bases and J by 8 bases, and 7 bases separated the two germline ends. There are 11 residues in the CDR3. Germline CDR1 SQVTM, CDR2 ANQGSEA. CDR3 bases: TGCAGCGTTGAAAAGGGAGACACCATATATTTT. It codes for CSVEKGDTIYF.

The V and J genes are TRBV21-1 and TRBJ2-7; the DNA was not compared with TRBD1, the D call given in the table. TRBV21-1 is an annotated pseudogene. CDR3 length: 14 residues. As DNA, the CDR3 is TGTGCCAGCAGCGCCTGGACAGGGTTATCCGAGCAGTACTTC. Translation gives CASSAWTGLSEQYF.

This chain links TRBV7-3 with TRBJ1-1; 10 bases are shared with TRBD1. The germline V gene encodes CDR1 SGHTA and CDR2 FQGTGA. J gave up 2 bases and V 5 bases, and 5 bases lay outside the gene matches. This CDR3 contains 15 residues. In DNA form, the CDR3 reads TGTGCCAGCAGCCCAGACAGGGGGCGAAACACTGAAGCTTTCTTT. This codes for CASSPDRGRNTEAFF.

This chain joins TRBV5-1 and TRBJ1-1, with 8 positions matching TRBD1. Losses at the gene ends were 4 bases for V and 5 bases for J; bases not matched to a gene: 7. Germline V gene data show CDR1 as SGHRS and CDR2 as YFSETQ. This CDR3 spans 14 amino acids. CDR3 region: CASSTGQGRTEAFF. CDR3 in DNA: TGCGCCAGCAGCACCGGACAGGGACGGACTGAAGCTTTCTTT.

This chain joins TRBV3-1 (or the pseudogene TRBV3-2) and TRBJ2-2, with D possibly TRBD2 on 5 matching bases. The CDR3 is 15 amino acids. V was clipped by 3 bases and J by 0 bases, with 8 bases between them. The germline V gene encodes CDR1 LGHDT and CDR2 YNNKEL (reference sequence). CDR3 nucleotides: TGTGCCAGCAGCCAGGCGGGCGCGAACACCGGGGAGCTGTTTTTT. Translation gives CASSQAGANTGELFF.

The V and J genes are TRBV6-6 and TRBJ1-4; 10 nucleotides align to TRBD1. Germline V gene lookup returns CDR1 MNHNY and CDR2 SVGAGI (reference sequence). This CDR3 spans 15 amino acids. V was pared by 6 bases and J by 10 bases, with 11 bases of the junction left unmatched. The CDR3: CASRPGTGAVGKLFF. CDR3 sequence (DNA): TGTGCCAGCAGACCCGGGACAGGGGCGGTGGGAAAACTGTTTTTT.

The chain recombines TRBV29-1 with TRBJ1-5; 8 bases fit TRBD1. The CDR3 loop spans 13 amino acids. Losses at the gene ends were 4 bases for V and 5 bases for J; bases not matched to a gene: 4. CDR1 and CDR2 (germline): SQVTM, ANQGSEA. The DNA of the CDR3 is TGCAGCGTTGTCTCACAGGGGGATCAGCCCCAGCATTTT. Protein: CSVVSQGDQPQHF.

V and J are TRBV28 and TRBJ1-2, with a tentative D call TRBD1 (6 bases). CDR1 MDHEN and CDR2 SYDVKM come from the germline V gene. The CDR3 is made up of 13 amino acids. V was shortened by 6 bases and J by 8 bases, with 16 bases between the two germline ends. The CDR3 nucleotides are TGTGCCAGCAGAGAAACAGGGTTCTCCGGCTACACCTTC. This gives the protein CASRETGFSGYTF.